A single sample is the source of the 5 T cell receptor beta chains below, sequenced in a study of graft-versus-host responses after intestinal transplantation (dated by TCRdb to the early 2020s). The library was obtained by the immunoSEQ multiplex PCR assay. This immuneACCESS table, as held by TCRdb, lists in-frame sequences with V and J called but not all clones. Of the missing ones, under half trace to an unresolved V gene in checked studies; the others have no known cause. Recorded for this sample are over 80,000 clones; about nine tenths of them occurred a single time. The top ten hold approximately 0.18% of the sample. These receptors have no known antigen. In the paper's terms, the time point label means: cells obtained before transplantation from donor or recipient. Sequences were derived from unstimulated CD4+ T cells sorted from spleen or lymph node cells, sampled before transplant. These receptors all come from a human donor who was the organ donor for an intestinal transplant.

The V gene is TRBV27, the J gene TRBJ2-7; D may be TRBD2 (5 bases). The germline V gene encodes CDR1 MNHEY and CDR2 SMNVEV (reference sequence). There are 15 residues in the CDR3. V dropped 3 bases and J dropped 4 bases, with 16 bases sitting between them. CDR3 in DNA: TGTGCCAGCAGTTTGTCGAGACTCCCGGGGTACGAGCAGTACTTC. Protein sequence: CASSLSRLPGYEQYF.

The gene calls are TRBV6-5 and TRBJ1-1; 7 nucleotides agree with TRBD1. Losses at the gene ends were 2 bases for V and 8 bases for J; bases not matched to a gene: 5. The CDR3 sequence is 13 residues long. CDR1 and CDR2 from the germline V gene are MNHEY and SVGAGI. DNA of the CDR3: TGTGCCAGCAGTTACGCCGACAGGGTAGAAGCTTTCTTT. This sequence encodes CASSYADRVEAFF.

Here the CDR3 reads CSAAAIPNYGYTF. The CDR3 bases are TGCAGCGCGGCGGCCATCCCTAACTATGGCTACACCTTC. This chain uses TRBV29-1 with TRBJ1-2; D is ambiguous. Trimming took 7 bases from V and 0 from J, leaving 12 bases between them. Germline CDR1 SQVTM, CDR2 ANQGSEA. The CDR3 has 13 amino acids.

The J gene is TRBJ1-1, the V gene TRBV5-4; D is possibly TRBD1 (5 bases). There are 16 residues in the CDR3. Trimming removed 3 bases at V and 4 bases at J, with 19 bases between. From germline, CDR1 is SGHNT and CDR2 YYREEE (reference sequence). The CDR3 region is CASSWPGGGGTTEAFF. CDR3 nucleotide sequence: TGTGCCAGCAGCTGGCCTGGAGGCGGCGGGACCACTGAAGCTTTCTTT.

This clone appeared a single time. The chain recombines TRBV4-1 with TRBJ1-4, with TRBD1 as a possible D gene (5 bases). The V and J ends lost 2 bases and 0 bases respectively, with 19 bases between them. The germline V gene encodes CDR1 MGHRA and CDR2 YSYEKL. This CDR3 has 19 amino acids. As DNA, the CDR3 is TGCGCCAGCAGCCAATTCCCCCAGGGATCTAAGGCAACTAATGAAAAACTGTTTTTT. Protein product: CASSQFPQGSKATNEKLFF.